A single sample is the source of the 13 T cell receptor beta chains below, sequenced in a study of OX40 agonist ivuxolimab in advanced cancers. The protocol was immunoSEQ multiplex PCR, while the TCRdb copy is restricted to in-frame clones and leaves out a portion. This sample yields fewer than 80,000 clones, of which 80% to 90% are seen a single time; roughly 1.2% belongs to the top ten. The specimen was CD4+ or CD8+ T cells sorted from blood, collected in a trial of the OX40 agonist ivuxolimab. Every receptor here comes from an adult with an advanced solid tumor such as melanoma, head and neck, liver or kidney cancer.

This rearrangement joins TRBV7-2 to TRBJ2-5; TRBD1 matches at 8 bases. CDR3 length: 15 residues. With V trimmed by 5 bases and J by 5 bases, 10 bases remained unmatched. Germline V gene sequence: CDR1 SGHTA, CDR2 FQGNSA. CDR3 coding DNA: TGTGCCAGCAGCCCGACGACAGGGGCGTGGGAGACCCAGTACTTC. It encodes CASSPTTGAWETQYF.

This chain joins TRBV2 and TRBJ1-4; D might be TRBD1 (6 bases). Trimming cost V 7 bases and J 7 bases, with 13 bases left between them. This CDR3 has 13 residues. Germline CDR1 reads SNHLY; CDR2 reads FYNNEI. CDR3 residues: CASNGGQGEKLFF. CDR3 nucleotide sequence: TGTGCCAGCAACGGGGGGCAGGGTGAAAAACTGTTTTTT.

The chain joins TRBV9 to TRBJ2-1; the D gene is possibly TRBD1 (6 bases). Trimming took off 3 bases at V and 5 bases at J, with 15 bases between the two ends. Germline assignment: CDR1 SGDLS and CDR2 YYNGEE. The CDR3 loop spans 15 amino acids. The CDR3 region has the DNA TGTGCCAGCAGCGACCGGGACACCTTACACAATGAGCAGTTCTTC. Translating it yields CASSDRDTLHNEQFF.

DNA for the CDR3: TGTGCCAGCAGTTCTCAGTACCAAGAGACCCAGTACTTC. It is translated as CASSSQYQETQYF. This sequence joins TRBV2 and TRBJ2-5; D ambiguous. Germline loops: CDR1 SNHLY, CDR2 FYNNEI. Trimming removed 5 bases from V and 0 bases from J, with 7 bases in between. The length of the CDR3 is 13 residues.

The chain couples TRBV5-1 to TRBJ1-2, with a weak D call TRBD1 (5 bases). The CDR3 has 12 amino acids. Deletions cut 1 base from V and 8 bases from J, with 9 bases between. Germline V gives CDR1 SGHRS, CDR2 YFSETQ. The CDR3 DNA sequence: TGCGCCAGCAGCTTGTGGGGCGGGGGCTACACCTTC. It translates to CASSLWGGGYTF.

This chain connects TRBV2 to TRBJ1-2; no clear D gene. V lost 3 bases and J 0 bases, leaving 8 bases between the germline ends. CDR3 length: 14 amino acids. Germline V gives CDR1 SNHLY, CDR2 FYNNEI. CDR3 in DNA: TGTGCCAGCAGTGAGCAGAATTCTAACTATGGCTACACCTTC. It codes for CASSEQNSNYGYTF.

V is TRBV19 and J is TRBJ1-1; no reliable D call. Germline assignment: CDR1 LNHDA and CDR2 SQIVND (reference sequence). This CDR3 is 11 amino acids long. The V end lost 6 bases, the J end lost 7 bases, and 9 bases lay between the germline ends. In DNA, the CDR3 is TGTGCCAGTAGAAAGGGAGTTGAAGCTTTCTTT. Amino acids: CASRKGVEAFF.

This clone came up once. V is TRBV6-6 and J is TRBJ1-1; perhaps TRBD1 as D (5 bases). The CDR3 covers 12 residues. Trimming pared 0 bases from V and 8 bases from J, leaving 7 bases between. The germline V gene encodes CDR1 MNHNY and CDR2 SVGAGI (reference sequence). The CDR3 nucleotides are TGTGCCAGCAGTTACTCAGACAGAGAAGCTTTCTTT. It yields the protein CASSYSDREAFF.

This clone was observed a few times. This rearrangement joins TRBV7-2 to TRBJ2-7; 8 nucleotides agree with TRBD1. The CDR3 is 15 residues long. CDR1 is SGHTA, CDR2 FQGNSA, per germline. Unmatched junction bases numbered 6, after V lost 3 bases and J lost 2 bases. CDR3 in amino acids: CASSLGDRKTYEQYF. CDR3 nucleotide sequence: TGTGCCAGCAGCTTGGGGGACAGGAAAACCTACGAGCAGTACTTC.

The J gene is TRBJ1-1, the V gene TRBV7-3, with a tentative D call TRBD1 (5 bases). V shed 4 bases and J shed 0 bases, with 12 bases lying between them. The CDR3 spans 15 residues. Germline CDR1 is SGHTA and CDR2 is FQGTGA. In nucleotides, the CDR3 is TGTGCCAGCAGCTCCTCCGGGACGGTGAACACTGAAGCTTTCTTT. It codes for CASSSSGTVNTEAFF.

This sequence joins TRBV28 and TRBJ1-2; 8 nucleotides agree with TRBD1. This CDR3 has 15 amino acids. The trim removed 6 bases at V and 0 bases at J, leaving 6 bases unmatched. Germline V gene sequence: CDR1 MDHEN, CDR2 SYDVKM. CDR3 nucleotides: TGTGCCAGCAGGCGGGGACAGGTAGCTAACTATGGCTACACCTTC. This translates into CASRRGQVANYGYTF.

This clone was recorded a few times. The genes are TRBV7-2 and TRBJ1-2; TRBD1 agrees at 8 bases. The trim removed 5 bases at V and 6 bases at J, leaving 11 bases unmatched. The CDR3 extends over 15 amino acids. The germline CDR1 and CDR2 sequences are SGHTA and FQGNSA. CDR3 DNA sequence: TGTGCCAGCAGCAAACAAGGACAGGGTTTGCATGGCTACACCTTC. Its translation is CASSKQGQGLHGYTF.

This rearrangement joins TRBV20-1 to TRBJ2-7; D ambiguous. Germline V CDR1 and CDR2: DFQATT, SNEGSKA (reference sequence). The CDR3 is made up of 11 amino acids. Between the trimmed V and J ends, which lost 5 bases and 5 bases, there was a span of 10 bases. The DNA for the CDR3 is TGCAGTGCTCCCTCCCTACACGAGCAGTACTTC. This encodes CSAPSLHEQYF.